A selection of T cell receptor beta chains follows, all from one sample in a study of CD8 T cells in Susac syndrome. Each CDR3 protein gets one entry after TCRdb re-called the immunoSEQ multiplex PCR reads with MiXCR. The sample holds more than 90,000 distinct CDR3 sequences, just under 95% seen once. Sequencing was done on a sample of CD4+ T cells from PBMCs. The source of these receptors is a human donor with multiple sclerosis. Each CDR3 is given with its conserved first and last residue. Not all rows give a size; the values are once, few, many and, for expanded clones, a class.

j_call v_call clone_size cdr3_aa
TRBJ2-5 TRBV11-2 once CASSPGGPTKTQYF
TRBJ1-2 TRBV5-4 . CASAPGPQGYGYTF
TRBJ2-3 TRBV2 . CASSTAGLGWADTQYF
TRBJ2-6 TRBV2 . CASSGQGIGGANVLTF
TRBJ1-2 TRBV20-1 . CSATDSAYGYTF
TRBJ2-1 TRBV6-1 . CASRLFGDEQFF
TRBJ1-1 TRBV7-2 . CASSSTGNTEAFF
TRBJ2-5 TRBV6-2/TRBV6-3 . CAIYRDRVQETQYF
TRBJ2-7 TRBV29-1 . CSATNTGGIYEQYF
TRBJ2-5 TRBV14 . CASSKGRTGKVVETQYF
TRBJ2-1 TRBV7-9 . CASSARGSIDNEQFF
TRBJ1-1 TRBV2 . CASKIKGGRTEAFF
TRBJ2-7 TRBV19 . CATGTSGAYEQYF
TRBJ1-3 TRBV12-3/TRBV12-4 . CASSPIDRRGNTIYF
TRBJ2-2 TRBV12-3/TRBV12-4 . CASSSMEGSGELFF
TRBJ2-7 TRBV6-5 . CASSLQGGGLLEQYF
TRBJ1-1 TRBV20-1 . CSARYGYQGTEAFF
TRBJ1-4 TRBV19 few CASRAGTTNEKLFF
TRBJ2-5 TRBV2 . CASRPLQETQYF
TRBJ1-1 TRBV6-1 . CASKDRGRGFAEAFF
TRBJ1-6 TRBV28 . CASSPRDSSLYNSPLHF
TRBJ1-2 TRBV20-1 . CSASSRGDSNGYTF
TRBJ2-1 TRBV18 . CASSRLVSVSYNEQFF
TRBJ1-2 TRBV28 . CASSYSDYGYTF
TRBJ1-5 TRBV20-1 . CSASGARDQPQHF
TRBJ2-7 TRBV12-5 . CASGLTIYEQYF
TRBJ1-1 TRBV20-1 . CSASLRGNTEAFF
TRBJ2-7 TRBV6-1 . CASSPTKDSRGFDEQYF
TRBJ2-3 TRBV7-9 . CASSPMGLGTASTDTQYF
TRBJ2-3 TRBV28 . CASRWTGIGDTQYF
TRBJ2-1 TRBV5-1 once CASSLSPTGGSYNEQFF
TRBJ1-4 TRBV19 . CASSSRPGTNEKLFF
TRBJ2-5 TRBV7-2 . CASSLVAGPQETQYF
TRBJ1-6 TRBV7-2 . CASSFGSQDSPLHF